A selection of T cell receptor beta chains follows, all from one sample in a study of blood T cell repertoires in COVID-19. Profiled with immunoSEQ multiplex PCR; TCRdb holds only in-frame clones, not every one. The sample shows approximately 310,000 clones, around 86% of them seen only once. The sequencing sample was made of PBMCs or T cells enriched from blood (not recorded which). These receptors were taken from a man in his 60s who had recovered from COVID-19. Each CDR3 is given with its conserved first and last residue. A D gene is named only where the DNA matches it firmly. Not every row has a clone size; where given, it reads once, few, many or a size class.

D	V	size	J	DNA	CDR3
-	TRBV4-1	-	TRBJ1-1	TGCGCCAGCAGCCAAGAGCTGGTATTTGGGCGGACAAAGAACACTGAAGCTTTCTTT	CASSQELVFGRTKNTEAFF
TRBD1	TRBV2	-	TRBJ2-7	TGTGCCAGCAGTGCGGACAGGGAGTCCTACGAGCAGTACTTC	CASSADRESYEQYF
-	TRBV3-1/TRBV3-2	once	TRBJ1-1	TGTGCCAGCAGCCAAGGAGGGAGGACTGAAGCTTTCTTT	CASSQGGRTEAFF
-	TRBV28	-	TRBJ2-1	TGTGCCAGCAGCCTCAACGGGTACAATGAGCAGTTCTTC	CASSLNGYNEQFF
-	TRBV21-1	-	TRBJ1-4	TGTGCCAGCAGCAAACAAGGGGGTCTCGGTGAAAAACTGTTTTTT	CASSKQGGLGEKLFF
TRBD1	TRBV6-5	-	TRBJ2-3	TGTGCCAGCAGACGACAGGGTAGCACAGATACGCAGTATTTT	CASRRQGSTDTQYF
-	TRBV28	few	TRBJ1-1	TGTGCCAGCAGTAGCCTTCTGATGAACACTGAAGCTTTCTTT	CASSSLLMNTEAFF
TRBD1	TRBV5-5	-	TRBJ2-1	TGTGCCAGCAGCTTCTACAACTACGCCGGGACAGGGCTTAGGAGTGAGCAGTTCTTC	CASSFYNYAGTGLRSEQFF
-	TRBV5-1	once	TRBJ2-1	TGCGCCAGCAGTCCGAGCTCCTACAATGAGCAGTTCTTC	CASSPSSYNEQFF
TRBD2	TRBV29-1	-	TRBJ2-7	TGCAGCGTGTTCCAGCGGGAGAGTTGGGAGCAGTACTTC	CSVFQRESWEQYF
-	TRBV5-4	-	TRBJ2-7	TGTGCCAGCAGCTTGGGTCGGACGGACACCTACGAGCAGTACTTC	CASSLGRTDTYEQYF
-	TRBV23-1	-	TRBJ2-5	TGCGCCAGCAACCAATACCGGAGAACGGCGAAAGAGACCCAGTACTTC	CASNQYRRTAKETQYF